This TCR beta chain was recorded in a study of cytomegalovirus exposure and HLA in healthy donors. Findings of the study overall: The authors listed 150 or so TCR beta chains as cytomegalovirus-associated. There were some public TCRs occurring in many donors, but most TCR sequences were rare. Most TCR beta V segments were productive about 87% or about 30% of the time in an earlier analysis.

CDR3 length equals 14 residues. CDR1 is LNHDA, CDR2 SQIVND, per germline (reference sequence). As for this clone: Its antigen is unknown.

PCR amplification relied on 60 Vbeta primers (plus 13 Jbeta primers). The data were produced by immunoSEQ multiplex PCR, yet TCRdb's version contains in-frame clones alone and is incomplete. The sample lists 65,000 to 100,000 clones; about 75% were seen once. Healthy bone marrow donors supplied every sample. The TCR sequence derives from a man aged 40-49 years in good health and CMV-seronegative. The chain couples TRBV19 to TRBJ2-5; 7 nucleotides align to TRBD2. With the DNA end fitting TRBJ2-7 better, the J assignment may be wrong. The sequenced sample consisted of PBMCs. The CDR3 DNA sequence: TGTGCCAGTACGACTAGCATCAGCTCCTACGAGCAGTACTTC. It specifies CASTTSISSYEQYF.